The entry below describes one T cell receptor (beta chain). What it recognizes is unknown. This PCR relied on a set of 60 Vbeta primers and 13 Jbeta primers. The data were produced by immunoSEQ multiplex PCR, yet TCRdb's version contains in-frame clones alone and is incomplete. In total, the table holds approximately 110,000 clones. The data are from a study of cytomegalovirus exposure and HLA in healthy donors. Across the study: Researchers previously reported finding more than 100 million unique TCR beta sequences from 170 million or so T cells. Points from the study as a whole: Compared with the roughly 700-donor mean, an Asian-associated ancestry cluster reportedly had fewer N-insertions, according to a later analysis. In vitro testing confirmed a few CMV-associated chains as specific for CMV antigens.

Sequencing was performed on PBMCs. The receptor was derived from a man aged 30 to 39 in good health and CMV-seronegative.

The CDR3 nucleotides read TGTGCCAGCAGTGAAACGGGACAGCAGTATTTT. Translation gives CASSETGQQYF. This chain uses TRBV2 with TRBJ2-3; a weak D match, TRBD1 (6 bases). Germline CDR1 reads SNHLY; CDR2 reads FYNNEI. V was trimmed by 2 bases and J by 11 bases, leaving 8 bases between them. CDR3 size: 11 residues.